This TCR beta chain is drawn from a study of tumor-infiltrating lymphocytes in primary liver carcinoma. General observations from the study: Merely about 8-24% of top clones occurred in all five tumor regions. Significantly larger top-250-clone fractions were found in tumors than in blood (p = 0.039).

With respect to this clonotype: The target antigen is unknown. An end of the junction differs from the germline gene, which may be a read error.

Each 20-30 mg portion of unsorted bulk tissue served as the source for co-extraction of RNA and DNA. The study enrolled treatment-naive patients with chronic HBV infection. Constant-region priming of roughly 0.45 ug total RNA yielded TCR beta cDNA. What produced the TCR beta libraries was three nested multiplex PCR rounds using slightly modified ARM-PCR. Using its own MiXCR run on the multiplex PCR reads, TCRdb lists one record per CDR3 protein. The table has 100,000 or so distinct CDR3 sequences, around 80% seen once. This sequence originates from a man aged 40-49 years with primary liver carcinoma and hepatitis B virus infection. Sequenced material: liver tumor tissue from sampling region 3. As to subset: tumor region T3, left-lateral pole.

For the CDR3, the DNA is TGTGCCAACAGCTCAGCGGCAGTTCCCCTCTCCGAGCAGTACTTC. It is translated as CANSSAAVPLSEQYF. The chain employs TRBV5-5 and TRBJ2-7, with D tentatively TRBD2 (5 bases). The V gene's germline CDR1 is SGHKS and CDR2 YYEKEE (reference sequence). The CDR3 spans 15 residues.